Listed below are T cell receptor beta chains from one sample, sequenced in a study of cytomegalovirus exposure and HLA in healthy donors. Sequenced by immunoSEQ multiplex PCR; TCRdb stores in-frame clones only, minus some. The sample data list around 65,000 clones. Sequencing used PBMCs. Receptor source: a young man in good health and CMV-seropositive. Both conserved end residues are part of each CDR3. Each record gives: J gene, CDR3 length, V gene, CDR3 protein.

TRBJ1-5 16 TRBV27 CASSRVQGAGNQPQHF
TRBJ2-3 15 TRBV9 CASSALVISADTQYF
TRBJ1-1 13 TRBV30 CAWSVTKRTEAFF
TRBJ1-3 14 TRBV7-9 CASTYSASGNTIYF
TRBJ1-1 15 TRBV30 CAGNRQGAGVTEAFF
TRBJ1-1 12 TRBV21-1 CASSNINTEAFF
TRBJ2-3 17 TRBV7-9 CASSLVWRRKREDKQYF
TRBJ1-3 13 TRBV7-9 CASSRGDRYTIYF
TRBJ2-6 14 TRBV4-1 CASGPPPGANVLTF
TRBJ1-6 13 TRBV19 CASSEGYNSPLHF
TRBJ1-5 14 TRBV6-1 CASSEGKGRQPQHF
TRBJ2-1 16 TRBV4-2 CASSPGRASGNNEQFF
TRBJ2-1 15 TRBV6-5 CASSYGQGSYNEQFF
TRBJ2-3 16 TRBV30 CARQRAGLATTDTQYF
TRBJ1-5 17 TRBV6-1 CASSEQGATLSNQPQHF
TRBJ2-1 15 TRBV12-5 CASGLVQGGFNEQFF
TRBJ2-3 16 TRBV9 CASSKEAGGRPNTQYF
TRBJ2-6 14 TRBV25-1 CASPPRTGWYVLTF
TRBJ1-5 15 TRBV30 CAWSVGGNSNQPQHF
TRBJ1-2 13 TRBV6-5 CASGALGYLGYTF
TRBJ2-2 22 TRBV7-8 CASTRKGLYDGAGGSNTGELFF
TRBJ1-6 14 TRBV4-1 CASSQERVISPLHF
TRBJ1-1 16 TRBV5-6 CASSLAGRGGATEAFF
TRBJ1-1 20 TRBV15 CATSRDGGFGTGVRNTEAFF
TRBJ1-2 13 TRBV14 CASSQEGTYGYTF
TRBJ2-2 17 TRBV9 CASTPSSGRIGTGELFF
TRBJ2-1 15 TRBV5-6 CASSFDDRGDNEQFF
TRBJ1-1 13 TRBV19 CATATGATTEAFF
TRBJ2-1 15 TRBV30 CAGSAGLAVYNEQFF
TRBJ2-7 18 TRBV11-3 CASSLVSWGDRKYYEQYF
TRBJ1-2 13 TRBV5-6 CASSLQGDYGYTF
TRBJ1-4 15 TRBV2 CASHAGTGGFEKLFF
TRBJ2-1 15 TRBV7-9 CASSSPLVPYNEQFF
TRBJ2-3 13 TRBV7-9 CASSLDRADTQYF
TRBJ2-3 18 TRBV4-1 CASSPFGLAGVSTDTQYF
TRBJ2-5 14 TRBV5-1 CASSLAASQETQYF
TRBJ2-7 15 TRBV5-4 CASSLGWGQGYEQYF
TRBJ2-3 15 TRBV6-4 CASSEGTGEGDTQYF
TRBJ2-7 15 TRBV5-1 CASSWRQGALYEQYF
TRBJ1-1 14 TRBV6-5 CASRHDRRNTEAFF
TRBJ1-5 14 TRBV19 CASSALLQGQPQHF
TRBJ2-1 15 TRBV12-5 CASGLRQGADNEQFF
TRBJ1-1 16 TRBV6-1 CASSGIADRLNTEAFF
TRBJ2-7 16 TRBV2 CASSEGGAEGRYEQYF
TRBJ2-7 15 TRBV30 CAWRQGGLAAYEQYF
TRBJ1-2 13 TRBV2 CASSYRGGDGYTF
TRBJ2-1 14 TRBV2 CASSASKTIDEQFF
TRBJ1-4 14 TRBV6-1 CASRDSGTGEKLFF
TRBJ2-5 14 TRBV7-3 CASSPTRQPETQYF
TRBJ2-1 13 TRBV30 CGMGGSSDNEQFF
TRBJ1-4 13 TRBV12-5 CASATPRGEKLFF
TRBJ2-2 15 TRBV7-9 CASSTDRGLPGELFF
TRBJ2-7 15 TRBV5-4 CASSMIGQGTYEQYF
TRBJ2-1 17 TRBV4-1 CASSQVWVGGSYNEQFF